The sequence of this TCR beta chain was determined in a study of T cell responses to AZD1222 COVID-19 vaccine (dated by TCRdb to the early 2020s). Context from the whole study: AZD1222 recipients with second doses at about 4 weeks or about 12 weeks were pooled, because spike-specific TCR depth and breadth did not differ between schedules. A total of 233 trial participants underwent TCR sequencing, of whom roughly 210 had received two doses of AZD1222 and about 25 had received two doses of the MenACWY control vaccine. Trial participants were enrolled by age into subgroups of 18-55, 56-69 and 70-plus years, and roughly 160, 29 and 62 TCR-sequenced participants, respectively, were included in these subgroups.

About this clone: Its antigen specificity is not known. The record has no base qualities; no much larger clone is one base away.

Including cysteine and phenylalanine, the CDR3 has 14 amino acids. Here the CDR3 DNA is all that survives: 42 bases in frame from base 1. As encoded in the germline V gene, CDR1 is SGHTA while CDR2 is FQGNSA. V ends up 5 bases short and J 5 bases short, with an unmatched junction base count of 7. This sample's time point label indicates: baseline before first vaccination. Vaccinee samples came from UK trials COV001 and COV002, including a single-blind randomized controlled phase 2/3 trial of AZD1222 (ChAdOx1 nCoV-19) in healthy adults. For TCRbeta chain sequencing, PBMC samples were collected from trial participants at day 0 and at day 28 after the second dose. The CDR3 regions of human TCRbeta chains were analyzed by immunosequencing. Per the source publication's procedure: Repertoire TCRs were matched against a reference library of SARS-CoV-2-specific TCRs generated with the MIRA antigen-specificity platform. Breadth meant the fraction of unique TCRs that were SARS-CoV-2-associated, whereas depth meant the fraction of total T cells that were SARS-CoV-2-associated. Using the MIRA data, each spike-specific TCR was assigned both to the spike region to which the TCR was reactive and to a CD4 or CD8 class. Log10-transformed breadth and depth values were compared by one-way ANOVA with Sidak's multiple comparisons tests. The table was pulled from immuneACCESS by TCRdb, which kept in-frame rearrangements only. Such tables lose some clones; where checked, under half of the loss comes from unresolved V genes, and the rest has no known cause. That table gives V, J and clone size, and the DNA gave D and trimming. Within this sample are some 150,000 clones, with about nine tenths of them counted one time only. 4% to 5% of the sample rests with the top ten.

Beyond this particular receptor, the publication reports: The 56-69-year group was small, and its depth increase did not reach significance, likely because of low power. Reportedly, almost half of the unique spike-specific TCRs recognized epitopes lying outside the regions that are mutated in the B.1.351 and B.1.1.7 variants. Only a handful of AZD1222 recipients were SARS-CoV-2 seropositive at baseline, limiting conclusions about previously exposed vaccinees. After two AZD1222 doses, both the breadth and the depth of spike-specific TCRs were significantly higher than at day 0 and than in MenACWY recipients. Most participants were white British and females outnumbered males, and the authors suggested that clonal diversity may have been underestimated. Because no day 14 peak-response samples were available, the repertoires could be characterized only after the peak T cell response. Vaccine-associated CD4 TCRs spanned the whole spike protein, with dominant responses in regions 160-218 and 743-854.

The source is an adult in good health. The receptor chain draws on TRBV7-2 and TRBJ1-2; the junction holds 8 bases that match TRBD1. The specimen was peripheral blood, collected on day 0 of AZD1222 vaccination. The DNA is as follows: TGTGCCAGCAGCCCCGCCGGACAGGGATATGGCTACACCTTC. Translation gives CASSPAGQGYGYTF.